This section outlines one T cell receptor (beta chain) sequence together with its context. Germline V gives CDR1 ENHRY, CDR2 SYGVKD. Trimming stripped 6 bases from V and 6 bases from J, with 18 bases between. The CDR3 runs to 14 residues. The data were taken from a study of blood T cell repertoires in COVID-19. Study summary: The United States, Italy and Spain were the sources of the acute and convalescent COVID-19 samples. Sample material is recorded as cDNA or gDNA derived from T cells, B-cell-depleted T cells, or PBMCs.

Original handling: Reference gene primer amplification in the assay estimated nucleated cell counts. Here immunoSEQ multiplex PCR was the method, and the copy in TCRdb shows in-frame clones only, minus some. The V and J calls and clone size are taken from that table; D and trimming were inferred from the DNA. The data show about 43,000 clones, with over 75% seen just once and roughly a quarter held by the top ten. The TCR was taken from a woman aged 55-69 years with acute or convalescent COVID-19. The rearrangement uses TRBV10-3 and TRBJ2-7; D is unclear. The sample comprised peripheral blood. The CDR3 region is CAISSARGESEQYF. The CDR3 bases are TGTGCCATCAGCTCCGCCCGCGGAGAGAGCGAGCAGTACTTC.